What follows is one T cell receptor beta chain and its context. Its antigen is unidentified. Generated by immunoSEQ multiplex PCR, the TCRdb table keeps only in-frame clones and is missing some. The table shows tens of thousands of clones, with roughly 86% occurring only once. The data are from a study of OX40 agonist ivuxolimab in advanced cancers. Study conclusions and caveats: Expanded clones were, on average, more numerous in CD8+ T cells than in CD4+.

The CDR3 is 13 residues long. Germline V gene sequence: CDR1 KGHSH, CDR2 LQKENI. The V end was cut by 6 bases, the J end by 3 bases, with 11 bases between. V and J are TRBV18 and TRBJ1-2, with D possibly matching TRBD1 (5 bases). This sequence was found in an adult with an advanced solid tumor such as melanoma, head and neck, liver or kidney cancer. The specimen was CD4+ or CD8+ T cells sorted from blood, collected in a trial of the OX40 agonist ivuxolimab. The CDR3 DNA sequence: TGTGCCAGCTCCTCCCGGGGGGACTATGGCTACACCTTC. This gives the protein CASSSRGDYGYTF.